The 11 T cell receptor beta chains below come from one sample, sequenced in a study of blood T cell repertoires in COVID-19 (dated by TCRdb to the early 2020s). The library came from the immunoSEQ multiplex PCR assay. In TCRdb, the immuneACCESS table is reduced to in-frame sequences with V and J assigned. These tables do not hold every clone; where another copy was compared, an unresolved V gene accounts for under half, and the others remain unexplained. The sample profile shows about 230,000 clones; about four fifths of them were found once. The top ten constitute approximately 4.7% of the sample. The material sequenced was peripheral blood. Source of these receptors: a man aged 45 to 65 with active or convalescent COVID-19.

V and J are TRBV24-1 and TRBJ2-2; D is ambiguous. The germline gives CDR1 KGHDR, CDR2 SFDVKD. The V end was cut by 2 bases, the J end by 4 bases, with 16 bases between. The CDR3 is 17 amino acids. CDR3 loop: CATSDSAVFGFTGELFF. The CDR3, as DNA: TGTGCCACCAGTGATTCCGCGGTTTTCGGTTTCACCGGGGAGCTGTTTTTT.

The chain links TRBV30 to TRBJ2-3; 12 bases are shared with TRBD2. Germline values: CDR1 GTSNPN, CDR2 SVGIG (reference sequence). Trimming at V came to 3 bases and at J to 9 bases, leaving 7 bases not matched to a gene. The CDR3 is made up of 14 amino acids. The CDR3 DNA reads TGTGCCTGGAGCCCACTAGCGGGGGGAGAGACGCAGTATTTT. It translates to CAWSPLAGGETQYF.

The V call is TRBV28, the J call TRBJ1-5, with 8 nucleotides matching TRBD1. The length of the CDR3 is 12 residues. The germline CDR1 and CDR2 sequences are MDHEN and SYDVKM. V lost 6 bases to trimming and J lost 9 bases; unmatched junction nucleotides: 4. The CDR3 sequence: CASSQTGVPQHF. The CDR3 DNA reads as TGTGCCAGCAGCCAGACAGGGGTGCCCCAGCATTTT.

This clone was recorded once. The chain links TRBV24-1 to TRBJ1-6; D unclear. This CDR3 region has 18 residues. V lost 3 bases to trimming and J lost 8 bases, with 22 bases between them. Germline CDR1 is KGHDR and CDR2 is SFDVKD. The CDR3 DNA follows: TGTGCCACCAGTGATCCCACCTCTCTGCCCACCCCAGATTCACCCCTCCACTTT. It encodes CATSDPTSLPTPDSPLHF.

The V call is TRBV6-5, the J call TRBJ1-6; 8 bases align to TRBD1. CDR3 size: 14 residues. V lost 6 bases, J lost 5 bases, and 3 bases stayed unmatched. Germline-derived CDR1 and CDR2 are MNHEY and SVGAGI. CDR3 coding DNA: TGTGCCAGCAGGAGACAGGGGAATAATTCACCCCTCCACTTT. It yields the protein CASRRQGNNSPLHF.

CDR3 DNA sequence: TGTGCCAGTAGTATTATAACCACTAGCGGGGGGCGGAATGAGCAGTTCTTC. Translating gives CASSIITTSGGRNEQFF. The chain recombines TRBV19 with TRBJ2-1; 12 bases are shared with TRBD2. The CDR3 is 17 amino acids. J was trimmed by 7 bases and V by 3 bases; bases with no gene match: 10. Germline values: CDR1 LNHDA, CDR2 SQIVND (reference sequence).

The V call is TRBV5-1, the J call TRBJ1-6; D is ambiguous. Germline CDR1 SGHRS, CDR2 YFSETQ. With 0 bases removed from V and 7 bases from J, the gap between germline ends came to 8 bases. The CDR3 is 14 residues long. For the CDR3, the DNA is TGCGCCAGCAGCTTGGATGAACAGAATTCACCCCTCCACTTT. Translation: CASSLDEQNSPLHF.

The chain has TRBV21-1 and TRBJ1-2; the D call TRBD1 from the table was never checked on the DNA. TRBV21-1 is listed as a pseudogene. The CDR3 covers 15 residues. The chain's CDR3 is CASSKGTGRPYGYTF. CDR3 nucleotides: TGTGCCAGCAGCAAAGGGACAGGCCGACCCTATGGCTACACCTTC.

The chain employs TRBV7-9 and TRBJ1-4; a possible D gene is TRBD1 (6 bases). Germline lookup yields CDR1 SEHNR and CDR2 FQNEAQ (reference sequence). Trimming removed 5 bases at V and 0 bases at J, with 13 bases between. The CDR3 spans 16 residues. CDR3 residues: CASSNRVTATNEKLFF. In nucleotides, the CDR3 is TGTGCCAGCAGCAACAGGGTGACGGCAACTAATGAAAAACTGTTTTTT.

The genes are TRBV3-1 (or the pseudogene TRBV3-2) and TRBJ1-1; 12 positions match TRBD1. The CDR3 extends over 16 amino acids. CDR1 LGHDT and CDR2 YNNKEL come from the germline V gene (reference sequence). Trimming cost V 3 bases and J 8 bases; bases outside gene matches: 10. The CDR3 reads CASSHLPAGTGGEAFF. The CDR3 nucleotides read TGTGCCAGCAGCCATCTTCCTGCCGGGACAGGGGGCGAAGCTTTCTTT.

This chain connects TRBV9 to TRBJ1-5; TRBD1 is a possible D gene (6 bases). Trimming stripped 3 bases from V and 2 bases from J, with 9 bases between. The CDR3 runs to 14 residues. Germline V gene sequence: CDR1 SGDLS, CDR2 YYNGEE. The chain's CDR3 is CASSAYRGNQPQHF. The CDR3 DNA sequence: TGTGCCAGCAGCGCCTACAGGGGCAATCAGCCCCAGCATTTT.